Listed here is a single T cell receptor (beta chain). Its antigen is currently unknown. The data belong to a study of post-analysis software for immune sequencing data. Study conclusions and caveats: Samples from a shared batch, those prepared together, strongly co-clustered by F measure. Multiple sclerosis patients showed significantly lower normalized Chao1 diversity than controls did. Relative to controls, patients had about five TRBV segments at higher frequency, with TRBV5-6, TRBV5-1 and TRBV20-1 among these.

Unique molecular identifiers were carried by the TCR beta cDNA libraries. TCRdb ran MiXCR on the PCR reads and lists one entry per CDR3 protein. The table lists hundreds of thousands of distinct CDR3 sequences, around 40% of them singletons. V shed 4 bases, J shed 8 bases, and the junction held 9 bases outside the gene matches. Germline V gene lookup returns CDR1 LNHNV and CDR2 YYDKDF (reference sequence). This CDR3 has 15 amino acids. The gene calls are TRBV15 and TRBJ1-2, with TRBD1 matching 11 bases. The source is a girl between 10 and 17 years old with multiple sclerosis. Specimen: blood. CDR3 protein: CATSIDLGQGVGYTF. CDR3 bases: TGTGCCACCAGCATAGACCTGGGACAGGGGGTGGGCTACACCTTC.